The clone carrying this T cell receptor (beta chain) has more than one count but fewer than ten. The record originates from a study of blood T cell repertoires in COVID-19. TCRdb's copy holds only in-frame clones and misses some; the assay was immunoSEQ multiplex PCR. The repertoire holds roughly 100,000 clones, with about 90% as singletons. The CDR3 spans 13 residues. Looked up from germline, CDR1 is SGHNT and CDR2 is YYREEE (reference sequence). Trimming removed 4 bases at V and 3 bases at J, with 9 bases between. The origin of this receptor is a man between 18 and 29 years old with acute or convalescent COVID-19. The chain combines TRBV5-4 with TRBJ2-3; D call uncertain. The sample consisted of peripheral blood. In DNA, the CDR3 is TGTGCCAGCAGCCGGGTTGGAACAGATACGCAGTATTTT. Protein sequence: CASSRVGTDTQYF.